Included here is one TCR beta chain sequence, with context. Its recognized antigen is unknown. No clone much larger than this one lies a single base away; base qualities are absent. The sample belongs to a study of blood T cells in healthy people across ages (dated by TCRdb to about 2015). In the study overall: In model experiments, template switching captured roughly one uniquely barcoded TCR beta cDNA molecule for every two T cells. The study measured age-related changes in TCR beta repertoire diversity using deep sequencing normalized with unique cDNA molecular identifiers. Four age groups were formed from the donors: young (average about 17 years), middle-aged (less than 40), aged (about 62) and long-lived (more than 75). To avoid experimental bias, donors of different ages were distributed randomly across sequencing lanes. For two donors (one aged 18 to 29 and one aged 80 or older), the study analyzed two additional independent replicas of 1 million unique cDNA reads from the same blood draw.

Overall study outcomes, separate from this receptor: Observed TCR beta diversity per million T cells fell roughly linearly with age, and a significant reduction was already apparent by age about 38. The percentage of naive T cells measured by flow cytometry correlated strongly with observed TCR beta diversity. Since profiling was done on bulk unsorted PBMCs, naive and antigen-experienced compartments could not be conclusively compared. The CMV infection status of donors was not known, potentially confounding age-related changes in expanded clonotypes. Estimates of total diversity based on one million sequenced T cells were regarded as lower bounds and as underestimates. Compared with the aged group, more naive CD4+ T cells, fewer expanded clones and increased TCR diversity were shown by the long-lived group, suggesting age selection.

The donors were roughly 38 Caucasian individuals from Russia, aged roughly 6 to 95 years, who were systemically healthy. Each donor gave around 9.5 milliliters of peripheral blood, collected into EDTA-treated Vacutainer tubes. Ficoll-Paque density-gradient centrifugation was used to isolate PBMCs, with at least 7 million per sample. Trizol reagent was used to extract total RNA from PBMCs, with at least 5.5 micrograms per sample. For every donor, an aliquot of PBMCs went through flow cytometry to measure the percentages of naive CD45RAhigh/CD27high T cells. Receptor amplification or capture employed 5' RACE. Sequenced using an Illumina HiSeq 2500. A second PCR of roughly 6 to 11 cycles was run with a J-beta primer mix and a sample-barcoded 5' primer. A unique molecular identifier was introduced onto each TCR beta cDNA molecule by a template-switch 5' adaptor carrying 12 random nucleotides. At least 3 million CDR3-containing paired-end reads were obtained from each sample. The Mint cDNA synthesis kit, primed by a TRBC-specific oligonucleotide, was used to synthesize first-strand cDNA from all RNA. After uracil-DNA glycosylase treatment, a first 18-cycle PCR used universal primers M1SS and BC2_uni_R on all cDNA. Turning to the authors' computational methods: Each sample was normalized by randomly selecting 1 million high-quality reads, each carrying a distinct molecular identifier. Reads sharing molecular identifiers were discarded rather than binned into consensus sequences. MiTCR, set to a Q25 quality threshold and the strictest error-elimination algorithm, was used for CDR3 identification, clonotype clustering and error correction. A nonparametric unseen species model using Euler transformation provided a lower-bound estimate of total TCR beta diversity. TCRdb cleaned the public reads at Q25 with fastp, built clones with MiXCR and kept in-frame beta chains. CDR3 protein duplicates are merged, each entry listing the most common genes and DNA. None of the V and J calls come from the authors' own analysis; TCRdb made them. In this sample the table shows more than 1,400,000 distinct CDR3 sequences, 42% of which occur a single time. Roughly 7.7% of the sample is held by the ten biggest clonotypes.

V gives up 3 bases and J gives up 0 bases, and the segment between their germline ends measures 5 bases. Its CDR3 holds 13 amino acids, cysteine through phenylalanine. This entry keeps only the CDR3 DNA: 39 bases, framed from base 1. CDR1 and CDR2, looked up from the germline V gene, are MNHNS and SASEGT. The sequence was collected from a woman aged 18-29 years in good health. This chain is built from TRBV6-1 and TRBJ1-1, with the D segment identity uncertain. The sequenced material came from blood. Here is the DNA: TGTGCCAGCAGTGAGATAGTGAACACTGAAGCTTTCTTT. Its product reads: CASSEIVNTEAFF.